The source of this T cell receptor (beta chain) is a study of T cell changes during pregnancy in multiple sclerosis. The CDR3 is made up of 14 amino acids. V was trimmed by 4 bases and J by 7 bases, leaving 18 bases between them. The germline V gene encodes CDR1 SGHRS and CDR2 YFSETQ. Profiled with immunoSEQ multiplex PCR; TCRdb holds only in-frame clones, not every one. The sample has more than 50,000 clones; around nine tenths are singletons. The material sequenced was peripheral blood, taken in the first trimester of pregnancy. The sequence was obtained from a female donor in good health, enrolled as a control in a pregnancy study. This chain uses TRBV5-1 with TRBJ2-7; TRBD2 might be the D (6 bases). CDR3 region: CASSGSGEAFEQYF. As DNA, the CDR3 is TGCGCCAGCAGCGGTTCCGGGGAGGCTTTTGAGCAGTACTTC.